The entry that follows covers one TCR beta chain sequence. Antigen specificity is unknown. Each of the donors had approximately 10 milliliters of peripheral blood drawn into EDTA-treated Vacutainer tubes. These data are taken from a study of blood T cells in healthy people across ages. Looking at the study overall: About one barcoded beta molecule per two T cells was captured by template switching. Study conclusions and caveats: Donors of long life had a larger count of naive CD4+ cells and greater diversity than aged donors. Donor CMV status was unknown, possibly confounding expanded clonotype changes.

The ends were cut back, 11 bases at V and 3 bases at J, with 23 bases in the middle. The CDR3 is 17 amino acids. Germline loops: CDR1 LNHDA, CDR2 SQIVND (reference sequence). Alongside a J-beta primer mix, a sample-barcoded 5' primer served in a second PCR lasting about 6 to 11 cycles. TCRdb ran MiXCR on the 5' RACE reads and lists one entry per CDR3 protein. Of some 1.4 million distinct CDR3 sequences listed, around 42% are singletons. The chain recombines TRBV19 with TRBJ2-6; tentatively, D is TRBD1 (5 bases). The sample comprised blood. This clonotype was obtained from a woman aged 18 to 35 in good health. CDR3 DNA: TGTGCCGTCGAGGCAGGGCCTCGTTTCGGTGGGGCCAACGTCCTGACTTTC. Translated: CAVEAGPRFGGANVLTF.